The present T cell receptor beta chain was sequenced within a study of blood T cell repertoires in COVID-19. For the study at large: T cells, B-cell-depleted T cells, or PBMCs supplied cDNA or gDNA.

The CDR3 runs 15 residues. Germline CDR1 SEHNR, CDR2 FQNEAQ (reference sequence). Trimming shortened V by 6 bases and J by 7 bases, and 19 bases separated the two germline ends. The method was immunoSEQ multiplex PCR; TCRdb's version includes in-frame clones alone and lacks a portion of them. The table has tens of thousands of clones, around 84% seen once. The sequencing sample was made of peripheral blood. The chain carries TRBV7-9 and TRBJ2-1, with a possible D match to TRBD1 (7 bases). This clonotype was sampled from a man aged 45-60 years with active COVID-19. The CDR3 nucleotides are TGTGCCAGCAGTGGAGGCAGGGGGAGCGGGAATGAGCAGTTCTTC. Translation: CASSGGRGSGNEQFF. Combining the CDR3 with reference TRBV7-9 and TRBJ2-1 gives the whole variable domain DTGVSQNPRHKITKRGQNVTFRCDPISEHNRLYWYRQTLGQGPEFLTYFQNEAQLEKSRLLSDRFSAERPKGSFSTLEIQRTEQGDSAMYLCASSGGRGSGNEQFFGPGTRLTVL.